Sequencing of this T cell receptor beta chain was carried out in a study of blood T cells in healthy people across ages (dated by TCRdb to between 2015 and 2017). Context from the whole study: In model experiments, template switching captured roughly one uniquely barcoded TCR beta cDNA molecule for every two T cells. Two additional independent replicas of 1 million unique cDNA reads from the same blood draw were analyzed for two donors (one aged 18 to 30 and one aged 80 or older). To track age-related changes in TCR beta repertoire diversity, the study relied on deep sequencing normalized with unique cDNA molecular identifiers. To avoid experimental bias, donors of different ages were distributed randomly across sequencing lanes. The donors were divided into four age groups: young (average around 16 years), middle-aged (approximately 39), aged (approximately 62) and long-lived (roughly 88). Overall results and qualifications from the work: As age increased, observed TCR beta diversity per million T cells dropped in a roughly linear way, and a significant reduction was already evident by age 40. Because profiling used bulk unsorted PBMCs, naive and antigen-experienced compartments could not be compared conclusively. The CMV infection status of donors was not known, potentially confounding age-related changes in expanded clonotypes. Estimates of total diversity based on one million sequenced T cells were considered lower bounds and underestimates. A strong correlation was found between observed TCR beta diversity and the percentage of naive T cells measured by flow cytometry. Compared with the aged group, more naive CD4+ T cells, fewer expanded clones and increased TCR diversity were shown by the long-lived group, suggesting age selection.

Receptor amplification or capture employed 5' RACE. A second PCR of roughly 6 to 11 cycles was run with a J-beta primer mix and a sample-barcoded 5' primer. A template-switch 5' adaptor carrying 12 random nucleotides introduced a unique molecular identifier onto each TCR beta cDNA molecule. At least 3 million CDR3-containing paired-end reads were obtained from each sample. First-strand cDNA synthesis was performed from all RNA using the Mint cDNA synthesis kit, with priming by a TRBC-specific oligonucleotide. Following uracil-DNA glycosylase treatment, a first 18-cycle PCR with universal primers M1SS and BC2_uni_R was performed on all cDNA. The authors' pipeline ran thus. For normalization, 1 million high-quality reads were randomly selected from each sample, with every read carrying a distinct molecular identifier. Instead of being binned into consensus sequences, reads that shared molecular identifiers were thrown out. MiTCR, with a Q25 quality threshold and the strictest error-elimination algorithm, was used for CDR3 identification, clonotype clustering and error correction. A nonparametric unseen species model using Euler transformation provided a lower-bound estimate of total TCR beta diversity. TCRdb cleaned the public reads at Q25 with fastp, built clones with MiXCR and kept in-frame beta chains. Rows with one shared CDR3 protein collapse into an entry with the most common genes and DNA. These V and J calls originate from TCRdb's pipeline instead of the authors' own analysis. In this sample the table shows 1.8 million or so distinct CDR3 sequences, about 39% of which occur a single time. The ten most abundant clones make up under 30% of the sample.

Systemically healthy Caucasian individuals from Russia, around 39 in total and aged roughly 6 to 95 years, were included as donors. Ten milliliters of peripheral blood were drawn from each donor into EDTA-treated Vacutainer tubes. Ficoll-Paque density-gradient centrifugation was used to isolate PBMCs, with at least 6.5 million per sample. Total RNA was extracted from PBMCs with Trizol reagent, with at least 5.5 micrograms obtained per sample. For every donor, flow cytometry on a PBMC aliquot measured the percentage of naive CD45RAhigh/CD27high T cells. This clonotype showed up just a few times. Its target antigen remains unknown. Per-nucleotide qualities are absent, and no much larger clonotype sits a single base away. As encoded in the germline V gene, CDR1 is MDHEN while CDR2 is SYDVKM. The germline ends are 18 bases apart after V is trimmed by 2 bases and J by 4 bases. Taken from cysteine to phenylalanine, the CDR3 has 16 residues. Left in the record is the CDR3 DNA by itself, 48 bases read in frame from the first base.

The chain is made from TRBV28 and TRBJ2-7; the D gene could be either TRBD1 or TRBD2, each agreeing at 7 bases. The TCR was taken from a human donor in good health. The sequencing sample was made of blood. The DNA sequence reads TGTGCCAGCAGTTTAATCGGGGAGGGGGCAAGGTACGAGCAGTACTTC. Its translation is CASSLIGEGARYEQYF.